This T cell receptor (beta chain) was identified during a study of preoperative IRX-2 immunotherapy in early breast cancer. Sequencing was performed with immunoSEQ multiplex PCR; in TCRdb, only in-frame clones are kept and a portion is missing. Among tens of thousands of clones listed, just under 90% were seen once. Stated treatment: preoperative locoregional IRX-2 cytokine immunotherapy. The CDR3 has 16 amino acids. Germline V CDR1 and CDR2: SGHRS, YFSETQ. Deletions cut 0 bases from V and 4 bases from J, with 14 bases between. In its sample, this clone was seen once. This TCR derives from a human donor with breast cancer. The material was tumor tissue, obtained after IRX-2 immunotherapy. This sequence joins TRBV5-1 and TRBJ1-3; D is perhaps TRBD1 (5 bases). The CDR3 here is CASSLVGGTTGNTIYF. The CDR3 DNA is TGCGCCAGCAGCTTGGTTGGGGGAACGACGGGAAACACCATATATTTT.